These 16 T cell receptor beta chains originate from one sample sequenced in a study of T cell clonotyping in hematopoietic cell transplantation. Repertoires were generated with immunoSEQ multiplex PCR, while TCRdb's copy carries only in-frame clones and drops some. The profile shows approximately 11,000 clones, 75% to 90% of them singletons. The sequencing here drew on PBMCs, taken 180 days after allogeneic stem cell transplant. Every receptor here comes from a male patient between 60 and 69 years old who had an allogeneic stem cell transplant from an unrelated donor, so the T cells may come from the graft donor. Some clones in this sample may be carry-over from other donors' samples.

This rearrangement joins TRBV5-1 to TRBJ1-1, with D possibly matching TRBD1 (6 bases). V dropped 4 bases and J dropped 1 base, with 11 bases sitting between them. The CDR3 length is 14 residues. Germline V lookup: CDR1 SGHRS, CDR2 YFSETQ. CDR3: CASSDGQTNTEAFF. DNA of the CDR3: TGCGCCAGCAGCGATGGACAGACGAACACTGAAGCTTTCTTT.

The chain links TRBV5-1 to TRBJ2-7; D possibly matches TRBD1 or TRBD2 (5 bases each). V was shortened by 0 bases and J by 4 bases, with 8 bases between the two germline ends. Germline values: CDR1 SGHRS, CDR2 YFSETQ. CDR3 length: 13 amino acids. This CDR3 reads CASSLAEGYEQYF. Here the CDR3 DNA reads TGCGCCAGCAGCTTGGCCGAGGGGTACGAGCAGTACTTC.

The rearrangement joins TRBV27 to TRBJ2-3; 7 nucleotides agree with TRBD2. Trimming at V came to 5 bases and at J to 2 bases, leaving 10 bases not matched to a gene. CDR1 and CDR2 from the germline V gene are MNHEY and SMNVEV (reference sequence). The CDR3 contains 16 residues. The CDR3 DNA reads TGTGCCAGCAGTCCCCTACTAGCGTCCAACACAGATACGCAGTATTTT. Translating gives CASSPLLASNTDTQYF.

The V gene is TRBV5-1, the J gene TRBJ2-7, with no clear D. The CDR3 has 13 amino acids. V gave up 4 bases and J gave up 7 bases, with 15 bases separating them. The germline V gene has CDR1 SGHRS and CDR2 YFSETQ. The CDR3 is CASSPLLGSEQYF. The CDR3 DNA follows: TGCGCCAGCAGCCCCCTTCTAGGATCGGAGCAGTACTTC.

The V call is TRBV15, the J call TRBJ2-3; D is unclear. Germline V lookup: CDR1 LNHNV, CDR2 YYDKDF (reference sequence). The CDR3 is 12 amino acids. Trimming removed 0 bases at V and 4 bases at J, with 2 bases between. The CDR3 sequence is CATSREADTQYF. As DNA, the CDR3 is TGTGCCACCAGCAGAGAGGCAGATACGCAGTATTTT.

The J gene is TRBJ1-4, the V gene TRBV19, with 7 bases lining up with TRBD1. This CDR3 region has 20 residues. Germline V gene lookup returns CDR1 LNHDA and CDR2 SQIVND (reference sequence). J was trimmed by 0 bases and V by 9 bases; bases with no gene match: 22. CDR3 loop: CASQPFGQARRGTTNEKLFF. CDR3 bases: TGTGCCAGCCAACCCTTCGGACAGGCCCGGAGGGGAACAACTAATGAAAAACTGTTTTTT.

V and J are TRBV4-3 and TRBJ2-1, with D unclear. Trimming pared 0 bases from V and 5 bases from J, leaving 8 bases between. CDR3 length: 14 residues. The germline V gene has CDR1 LGHNA and CDR2 YSLEER. CDR3 residues: CASSQDLAHNEQFF. The CDR3 DNA follows: TGCGCCAGCAGCCAAGATTTAGCCCACAATGAGCAGTTCTTC.

The chain couples TRBV19 to TRBJ1-3; D is unclear. Germline CDR1 LNHDA, CDR2 SQIVND (reference sequence). This CDR3 region has 13 residues. Trimming removed 4 bases at V and 4 bases at J, with 8 bases between. The CDR3 DNA sequence: TGTGCCAGTAGTACCGGGTTCGGAAACACCATATATTTT. Protein: CASSTGFGNTIYF.

CDR3 in amino acids: CSVDDTGGPYPYTF. The DNA for the CDR3 is TGCAGCGTTGATGATACAGGGGGCCCCTACCCTTACACCTTC. The chain employs TRBV29-1 and TRBJ1-2, with TRBD1 matching 9 bases. This CDR3 is built from 14 residues. Germline loops: CDR1 SQVTM, CDR2 ANQGSEA. The V and J ends lost 3 bases and 11 bases, in that order; junction bases with no gene match: 13.

This clone was seen more than once but under ten times. The chain carries TRBV19 and TRBJ2-7; TRBD2 matches at 12 bases. CDR1 is LNHDA and CDR2 is SQIVND in the germline V gene (reference sequence). V dropped 4 bases and J dropped 1; count of bases not matched to a gene: 5. This CDR3 is 16 amino acids long. The CDR3 is CASSRRTSGVSYEQYF. CDR3 coding DNA: TGTGCCAGTAGTAGACGGACTAGCGGGGTATCCTACGAGCAGTACTTC.

The chain recombines TRBV13 with TRBJ1-1; TRBD1 agrees at 11 bases. CDR3 length: 17 amino acids. The trim removed 5 bases at V and 3 bases at J, leaving 11 bases unmatched. The germline V gene encodes CDR1 PRHDT and CDR2 FYEKMQ (reference sequence). CDR3 in amino acids: CASSTPGTGGPHTEAFF. For the CDR3, the DNA is TGTGCCAGCAGCACTCCCGGGACAGGGGGACCCCACACTGAAGCTTTCTTT.

The chain is built from TRBV29-1 and TRBJ1-5; D call uncertain. The CDR3 runs 12 residues. The germline V and J ends were trimmed by 4 bases and 0 bases, with 4 bases remaining between them. Germline-derived CDR1 and CDR2 are SQVTM and ANQGSEA. The CDR3 loop is CSVGGSNQPQHF. The CDR3 nucleotides read TGCAGCGTTGGGGGTAGCAATCAGCCCCAGCATTTT. Complete variable domain (other parts from reference TRBV29-1 and TRBJ1-5): SAVISQKPSRDICQRGTSLTIQCQVDSQVTMMFWYRQQPGQSLTLIATANQGSEATYESGFVIDKFPISRPNLTFSTLTVSNMSPEDSSIYLCSVGGSNQPQHFGDGTRLSIL.

The CDR3, as DNA: TGCGCCAGCAGCCAAGATAGGGGACAAGTACCCCCTTATGAGCAGTTCTTC. This translates into CASSQDRGQVPPYEQFF. This sequence joins TRBV4-1 and TRBJ2-1, with a possible D match to TRBD1 (6 bases). The ends were cut back, 0 bases at V and 8 bases at J, with 20 bases in the middle. This CDR3 contains 17 residues. Germline-derived CDR1 and CDR2 are MGHRA and YSYEKL.

The gene calls are TRBV4-1 and TRBJ1-5; D call uncertain. Trimming removed 0 bases from V and 6 bases from J, with 12 bases in between. The CDR3 has 15 amino acids. CDR1 and CDR2 from the germline V gene are MGHRA and YSYEKL. The CDR3 DNA reads TGCGCCAGCAGCCAAGAAAGCAGAAATATTCAGCCCCAGCATTTT. As protein: CASSQESRNIQPQHF.

The chain employs TRBV25-1 and TRBJ2-3; no clear D gene. This CDR3 contains 17 residues. Trimming removed 8 bases from V and 1 base from J, with 22 bases in between. Germline loops: CDR1 MGHDK, CDR2 SYGVNS. The CDR3 protein is CASSEPRARDGTDTQYF. CDR3 sequence (DNA): TGTGCCAGCTCCGAACCCCGGGCCCGAGATGGCACAGATACGCAGTATTTT.

The chain has TRBV15 and TRBJ1-2; 9 positions agree with TRBD1. CDR1 and CDR2 from the germline V gene are LNHNV and YYDKDF (reference sequence). Trimming removed 0 bases from V and 8 bases from J; junction bases left unmatched: 13. The CDR3 length is 17 residues. CDR3: CATSRDGYGTGKEGYTF. The CDR3 coding sequence is TGTGCCACCAGCAGAGATGGGTATGGGACAGGGAAGGAAGGCTACACCTTC.